This is a list of T cell receptor beta chains from one sample in a study of T cell responses to AZD1222 COVID-19 vaccine. Using immunoSEQ multiplex PCR, the repertoire was profiled, and TCRdb retains in-frame clones only, with some absent. The sample yields 160,000 or so clones, roughly nine tenths seen once. Specimen: peripheral blood, collected after recovery from COVID-19. These receptors came from an adult who had recovered from COVID-19. The conserved cysteine and the conserved F or W are not part of the CDR3 here. Rows give clone size only sometimes, using once, few, many, or a class for an expanded clone.

clone_size j_call v_call cdr3_aa
- TRBJ2-7 TRBV5-4 ASSAPGTSGSYEQY
- TRBJ1-1 TRBV5-4 ASSPRTGEAF
- TRBJ1-5 TRBV19 ASSIGSFSNQPQH
- TRBJ2-7 TRBV11-2 ASSLSREYY
- TRBJ2-1 TRBV19 ASSIGQSAEQF
- TRBJ2-7 TRBV7-8 ASSPASGRSSYEQY
- TRBJ2-1 TRBV7-9 ASRPPGLAGGGEQF
- TRBJ2-7 TRBV19 ASSDPPTYEQY
once TRBJ2-5 TRBV7-8 ASGGGRETQY
- TRBJ1-3 TRBV7-9 ASSHRDSEGNTIY
- TRBJ2-3 TRBV11-3 ASSLGGHDTDTQY
- TRBJ2-3 TRBV7-9 ASSLGSGDTDTQY
- TRBJ2-7 TRBV6-5 ASSLREGVEQY
- TRBJ2-5 TRBV29-1 SVAYGGFQETQY
- TRBJ2-5 TRBV3-1/TRBV3-2 ASSPSLAGEETQY
- TRBJ1-3 TRBV5-1 ASSPGSGDGNTIY
- TRBJ1-4 TRBV10-3 AISEKATEKLF
- TRBJ2-2 TRBV5-4 ASSLGRGVDHTGELF
- TRBJ1-6 TRBV7-2 ASSLAASYNSPLH
- TRBJ2-3 TRBV18 ASSPDSTDTQY
- TRBJ2-7 TRBV5-1 ASARPRDRGPPVEQY
- TRBJ2-1 TRBV5-4 ASSSSSGGIYNEQF
- TRBJ2-5 TRBV27 ASSPGTPSRETQY
- TRBJ1-5 TRBV6-2/TRBV6-3 ASSYVRGGPGQPQH
once TRBJ2-7 TRBV25-1 ASSNRIYEQY
- TRBJ2-2 TRBV5-1 ASSLVDRGIAGELF
- TRBJ1-5 TRBV19 ASSRDRDSNQPQH
- TRBJ1-1 TRBV6-5 ASSKTGGASTEAF
- TRBJ2-5 TRBV19 ASSNQDFQETQY
- TRBJ1-2 TRBV7-9 ASSFDRDYGYT
- TRBJ1-2 TRBV6-5 ASRPAWTGDYGYT
- TRBJ2-5 TRBV5-6 ASSLRGRETQY
- TRBJ2-1 TRBV5-1 ASSLARPGTTFYNEQF
- TRBJ1-1 TRBV7-9 ASSFGQMNTEAF
- TRBJ2-5 TRBV18 ASSPPSGGIQETQY
- TRBJ1-2 TRBV6-2/TRBV6-3 ASSRPTGWDSNYGYT
- TRBJ1-1 TRBV7-9 ASTLHGGETEAF
- TRBJ2-6 TRBV5-4 ASTPAGAGSGANVLT
- TRBJ2-7 TRBV5-5 ASSLVGSYEQY
few TRBJ2-3 TRBV9 ASSVGGAPDTQY
- TRBJ2-7 TRBV28 ASSQGFYEQY
- TRBJ2-1 TRBV10-3 AISEVTSAGNEQF
- TRBJ1-5 TRBV28 ASSTGSPQPQH
- TRBJ2-1 TRBV5-6 ASSFPGLADRSYNEQF
- TRBJ1-1 TRBV5-6 ASSLGPEAF
medium-sized TRBJ2-2 TRBV29-1 SVEVYGSGELF
- TRBJ2-5 TRBV5-1 ASSPRLAGQETQY
- TRBJ1-2 TRBV20-1 SARERGYT